These 17 T cell receptor beta chains came from one sample sequenced in a study of cytomegalovirus exposure and HLA in healthy donors. PCR employed 60 Vbeta and 13 Jbeta primers. Clones were read by immunoSEQ multiplex PCR, and TCRdb kept only the in-frame ones, dropping some. The repertoire holds 110,000 or so clones, with about 81% as singletons. The specimen sequenced was PBMCs. These receptors came from a man younger than 45 in good health and CMV-seronegative.

This clone was observed a few times. V and J are TRBV18 and TRBJ2-6, with TRBD1 identical over 8 bases. The CDR3 spans 16 residues. Looked up from germline, CDR1 is KGHSH and CDR2 is LQKENI. Trimming cost V 6 bases and J 4 bases; bases outside gene matches: 8. CDR3 residues: CASSPGGASGANVLTF. CDR3 nucleotide sequence: TGTGCCAGCTCCCCAGGGGGCGCATCGGGGGCCAACGTCCTGACTTTC.

The chain has TRBV27 and TRBJ2-2; D gene uncertain. Trimming left V 5 bases short and J 7 bases short, with 2 bases between. Germline assignment: CDR1 MNHEY and CDR2 SMNVEV (reference sequence). There are 10 residues in the CDR3. The CDR3 DNA reads TGTGCCAGCAGTCACGGGGAGCTGTTTTTT. It translates to CASSHGELFF.

The chain carries TRBV27 and TRBJ2-7; 11 nucleotides align to TRBD1. J was trimmed by 2 bases and V by 8 bases; bases with no gene match: 11. The germline V gene has CDR1 MNHEY and CDR2 SMNVEV (reference sequence). The CDR3 sequence is 16 residues long. The CDR3 sequence: CASSLDPGQGAYEQYF. CDR3 nucleotide sequence: TGTGCCAGCTCCTTAGATCCGGGACAGGGGGCCTACGAGCAGTACTTC.

V usage is TRBV6-5 and J usage is TRBJ2-5; TRBD1 matches at 10 bases. CDR3 length: 14 amino acids. CDR1 is MNHEY and CDR2 is SVGAGI in the germline V gene. V was pared by 5 bases and J by 5 bases, with 5 bases of the junction left unmatched. For the CDR3, the DNA is TGTGCCAGCAGTGGGGGACAGGGGATGGAGACCCAGTACTTC. Its translation: CASSGGQGMETQYF.

This clone was detected only once. The gene calls are TRBV10-3 and TRBJ2-1, with 12 bases matching TRBD2. Germline V gene data show CDR1 as ENHRY and CDR2 as SYGVKD. The CDR3 has 15 residues. J lost 4 bases, V lost 6 bases, and 4 bases had no gene match. CDR3 bases: TGTGCCATCAGCAGGACTAGCGGGGAATACAATGAGCAGTTCTTC. As protein: CAISRTSGEYNEQFF.

This chain uses TRBV21-1 with TRBJ2-5; TRBD1, the table's D call, lacks a check against the DNA. TRBV21-1 is a listed pseudogene. This CDR3 has 19 residues. CDR3 DNA: TGTGCCAGCAGCAATTGGGAGCCCCGTACTGGAACAGGGGAAGAGACCCAGTACTTC. It yields the protein CASSNWEPRTGTGEETQYF.

J is TRBJ2-5 and V is TRBV27, with TRBD2 as a possible D gene (6 bases). Matching the DNA end better, TRBJ2-7 makes the J call doubtful. This CDR3 is 17 amino acids long. Germline CDR1 reads MNHEY; CDR2 reads SMNVEV (reference sequence). The CDR3 protein is CASSFSTLEGLVYEQYF. The DNA for the CDR3 is TGTGCCAGCAGTTTCTCAACTTTGGAGGGCTTAGTGTACGAGCAGTACTTC.

This clone was observed a few times. The chain employs TRBV4-3 and TRBJ1-1, with 8 bases lining up with TRBD1. The CDR3 is 16 residues long. J gave up 3 bases and V 3 bases, and 9 bases lay outside the gene matches. Germline-derived CDR1 and CDR2 are LGHNA and YSLEER. CDR3 nucleotides: TGCGCCAGCAGCCAGTCAATCCAGGGGGCGCACACTGAAGCTTTCTTT. As protein: CASSQSIQGAHTEAFF.

V and J are TRBV9 and TRBJ2-5; unclear D gene. Trimming removed 2 bases at V and 6 bases at J, with 17 bases between. CDR3 length: 15 residues. CDR1 is SGDLS, CDR2 YYNGEE, per germline. CDR3 in DNA: TGTGCCAGCAGCGTTGGCGCGGAGCCCACCCAGACCCAGTACTTC. This gives the protein CASSVGAEPTQTQYF. The full variable domain, rest sourced from reference TRBV9 and TRBJ2-5, is DSGVTQTPKHLITATGQRVTLRCSPRSGDLSVYWYQQSLDQGLQFLIQYYNGEERAKGNILERFSAQQFPDLHSELNLSSLELGDSALYFCASSVGAEPTQTQYFGPGTRLLVL.

The J gene is TRBJ1-4, the V gene TRBV2; D may be TRBD1 (6 bases). The CDR3 is 14 amino acids. Germline loops: CDR1 SNHLY, CDR2 FYNNEI. V was pared by 8 bases and J by 3 bases, with 13 bases between. CDR3 coding DNA: TGTGCCAGCGGGGGGCGGGGGGCTAATGAAAAACTGTTTTTT. Amino acid sequence: CASGGRGANEKLFF.

This clone has only one observation. The chain links TRBV28 to TRBJ1-4, with TRBD1 matching 8 bases. The trim removed 1 base at V and 7 bases at J, leaving 5 bases unmatched. This CDR3 is 15 amino acids long. Germline V gene data show CDR1 as MDHEN and CDR2 as SYDVKM. Here the CDR3 reads CASSLLQDRVEKLFF. DNA of the CDR3: TGTGCCAGCAGTTTATTGCAGGACAGGGTTGAAAAACTGTTTTTT.

The V gene is TRBV27, the J gene TRBJ1-1, with a weak D call TRBD1 (6 bases). The ends were cut back, 0 bases at V and 8 bases at J, with 19 bases in the middle. CDR1 and CDR2 (germline): MNHEY, SMNVEV (reference sequence). The CDR3 has 16 amino acids. In DNA form, the CDR3 reads TGTGCCAGCAGTTTATCGATCGGGGGGCGGGAGGAAGAAGCTTTCTTT. This sequence encodes CASSLSIGGREEEAFF.

This clone has a handful of counts. The rearrangement uses TRBV6-5 and TRBJ2-1; the D gene is possibly TRBD2 (5 bases). Germline V gives CDR1 MNHEY, CDR2 SVGAGI. The length of the CDR3 is 15 residues. V lost 0 bases and J lost 5, with 11 bases in between. The CDR3 DNA reads TGTGCCAGCAGTTACTCGGCTACCGGGGACAATGAGCAGTTCTTC. This codes for CASSYSATGDNEQFF.

This clone appeared a few times. The chain has TRBV14 and TRBJ2-2; D possibly corresponds to TRBD1 (5 bases). Germline lookup yields CDR1 SGHDN and CDR2 FVKESK. V was clipped by 1 base and J by 6 bases, with 21 bases between them. The CDR3 spans 18 residues. This chain's CDR3 is CASSQGPRWGAFSGELFF. The CDR3 DNA reads as TGTGCCAGCAGCCAAGGTCCGCGATGGGGCGCGTTCTCCGGGGAGCTGTTTTTT.

V gene TRBV6-4 combines with J gene TRBJ2-1, with D possibly being TRBD2 (5 bases). V was cut by 6 bases and J by 0 bases, with 15 bases left in between. This CDR3 has 16 residues. Germline V gene sequence: CDR1 MRHNA, CDR2 SNTAGT. CDR3 protein: CASSTGPAGSYNEQFF. The DNA for the CDR3 is TGTGCCAGCAGCACGGGCCCCGCGGGCTCCTACAATGAGCAGTTCTTC.

This chain joins TRBV10-1 and TRBJ2-3, with TRBD2 as a possible D gene (6 bases). Germline assignment: CDR1 WNHNN and CDR2 SYGVQD (reference sequence). The CDR3 extends over 13 amino acids. The V gene lost 4 bases and the J gene lost 1 base, with 6 bases spanning the gap. CDR3 bases: TGCGCCAGCAGTGCGGGAGGCACAGATACGCAGTATTTT. It encodes CASSAGGTDTQYF.

This chain joins TRBV4-1 and TRBJ2-7; 7 bases align to TRBD1. The germline V gene has CDR1 MGHRA and CDR2 YSYEKL. The CDR3 consists of 15 residues. V dropped 0 bases and J dropped 3; count of bases not matched to a gene: 5. Written as DNA, the CDR3 is TGCGCCAGCAGCCAAGAGGGACAGTTTTTCTACGAGCAGTACTTC. It translates to CASSQEGQFFYEQYF.